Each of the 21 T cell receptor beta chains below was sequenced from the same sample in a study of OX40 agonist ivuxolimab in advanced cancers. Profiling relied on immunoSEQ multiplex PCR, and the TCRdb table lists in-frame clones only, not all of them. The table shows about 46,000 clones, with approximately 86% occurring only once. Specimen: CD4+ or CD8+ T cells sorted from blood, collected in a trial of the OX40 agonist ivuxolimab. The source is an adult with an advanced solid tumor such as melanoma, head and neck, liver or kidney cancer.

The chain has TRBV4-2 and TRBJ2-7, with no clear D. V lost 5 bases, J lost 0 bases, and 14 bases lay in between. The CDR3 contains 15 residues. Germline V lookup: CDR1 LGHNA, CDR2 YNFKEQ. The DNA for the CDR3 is TGTGCCAGCAGCTTGGCCTTAAGGAGCTCCTACGAGCAGTACTTC. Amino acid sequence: CASSLALRSSYEQYF.

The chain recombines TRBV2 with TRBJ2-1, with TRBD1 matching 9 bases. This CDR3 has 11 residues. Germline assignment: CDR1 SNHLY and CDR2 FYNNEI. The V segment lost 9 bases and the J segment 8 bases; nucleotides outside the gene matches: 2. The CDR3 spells CARDRGHEQFF. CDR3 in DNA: TGTGCCAGGGACAGGGGTCATGAGCAGTTCTTC.

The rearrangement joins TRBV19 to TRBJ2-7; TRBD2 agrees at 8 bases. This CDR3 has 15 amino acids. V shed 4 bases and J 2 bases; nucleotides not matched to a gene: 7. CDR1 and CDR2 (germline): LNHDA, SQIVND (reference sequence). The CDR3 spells CASSSSLAGTYEQYF. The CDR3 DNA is TGTGCCAGTAGTAGTTCCCTAGCGGGCACCTACGAGCAGTACTTC.

CDR3 amino acids: CASSIQGQGVADTQYF. The CDR3 DNA follows: TGTGCCAGCAGCATCCAGGGACAGGGGGTGGCAGATACGCAGTATTTT. V is TRBV7-6 and J is TRBJ2-3, with 11 bases fitting TRBD1. The CDR3 covers 16 residues. The V and J ends lost 5 bases and 4 bases, in that order; junction bases with no gene match: 8. Germline lookup yields CDR1 SGHVS and CDR2 FNYEAQ. Complete variable domain (other parts from reference TRBV7-6 and TRBJ2-3): GAGVSQSPRYKVTKRGQDVALRCDPISGHVSLYWYRQALGQGPEFLTYFNYEAQQDKSGLPNDRFSAERPEGSISTLTIQRTEQRDSAMYRCASSIQGQGVADTQYFGPGTRLTVL.

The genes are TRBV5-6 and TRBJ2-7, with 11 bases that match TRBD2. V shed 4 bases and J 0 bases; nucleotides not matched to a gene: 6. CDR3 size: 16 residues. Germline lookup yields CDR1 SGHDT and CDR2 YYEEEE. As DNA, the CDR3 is TGTGCCAGCAGCGCGGGACTAGCGGATTTCTCCTACGAGCAGTACTTC. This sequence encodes CASSAGLADFSYEQYF.

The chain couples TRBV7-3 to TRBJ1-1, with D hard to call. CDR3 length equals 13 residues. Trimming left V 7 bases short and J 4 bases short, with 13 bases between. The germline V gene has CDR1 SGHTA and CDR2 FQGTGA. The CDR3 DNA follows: TGTGCCAGCACCTACTACCCTGGCACTGAAGCTTTCTTT. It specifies CASTYYPGTEAFF.

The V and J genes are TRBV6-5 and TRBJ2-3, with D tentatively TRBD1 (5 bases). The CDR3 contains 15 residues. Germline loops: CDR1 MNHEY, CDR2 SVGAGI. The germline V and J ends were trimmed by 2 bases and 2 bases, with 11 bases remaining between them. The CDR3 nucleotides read TGTGCCAGCAGTTACGCAGGGCGGCACACAGATACGCAGTATTTT. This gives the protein CASSYAGRHTDTQYF.

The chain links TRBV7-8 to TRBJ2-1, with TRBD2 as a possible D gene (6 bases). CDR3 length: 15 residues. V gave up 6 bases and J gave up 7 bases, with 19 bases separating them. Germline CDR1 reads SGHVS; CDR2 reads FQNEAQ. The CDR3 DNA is TGTGCCAGCAGTTCCTACTCCGGGAGTAGGAATGAGCAGTTCTTC. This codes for CASSSYSGSRNEQFF. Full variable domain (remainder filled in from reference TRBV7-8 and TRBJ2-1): GAGVSQSPRYKVAKRGQDVALRCDPISGHVSLFWYQQALGQGPEFLTYFQNEAQLDKSGLPSDRFFAERPEGSVSTLKIQRTQQEDSAVYLCASSSYSGSRNEQFFGPGTRLTVL.

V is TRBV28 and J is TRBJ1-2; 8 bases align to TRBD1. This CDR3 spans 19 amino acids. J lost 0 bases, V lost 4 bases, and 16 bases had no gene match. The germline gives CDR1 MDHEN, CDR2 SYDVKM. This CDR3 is CASSSIRGQGNIANYGYTF. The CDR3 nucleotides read TGTGCCAGCAGTTCGATAAGAGGACAGGGAAATATCGCTAACTATGGCTACACCTTC.

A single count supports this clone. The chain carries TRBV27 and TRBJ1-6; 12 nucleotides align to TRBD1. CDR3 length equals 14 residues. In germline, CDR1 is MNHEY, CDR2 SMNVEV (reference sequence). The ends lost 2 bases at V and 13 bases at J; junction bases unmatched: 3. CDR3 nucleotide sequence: TGTGCCAGCAGTTTAGGGACAGGGGGCTCCCCCCTCCACTTT. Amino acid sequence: CASSLGTGGSPLHF.

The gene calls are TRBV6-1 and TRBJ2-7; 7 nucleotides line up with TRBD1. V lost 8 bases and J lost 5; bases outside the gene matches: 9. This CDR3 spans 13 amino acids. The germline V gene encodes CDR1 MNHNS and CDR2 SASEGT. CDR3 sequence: CASELDRANEQYF. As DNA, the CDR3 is TGTGCCAGCGAGCTAGACAGGGCCAACGAGCAGTACTTC.

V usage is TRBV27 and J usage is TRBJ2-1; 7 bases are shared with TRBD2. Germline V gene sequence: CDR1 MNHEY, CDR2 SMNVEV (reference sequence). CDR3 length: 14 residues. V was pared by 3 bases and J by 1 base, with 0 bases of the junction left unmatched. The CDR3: CASSLRESYNEQFF. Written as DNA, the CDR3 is TGTGCCAGCAGTTTGCGGGAGTCCTACAATGAGCAGTTCTTC.

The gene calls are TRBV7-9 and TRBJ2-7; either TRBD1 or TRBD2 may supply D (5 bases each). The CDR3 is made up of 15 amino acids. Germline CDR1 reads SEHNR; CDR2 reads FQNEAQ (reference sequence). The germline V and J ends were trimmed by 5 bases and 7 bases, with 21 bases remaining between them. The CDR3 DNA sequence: TGTGCCAGCAGCCTGGGACCCCGATCCACCGAGGAGCAGTACTTC. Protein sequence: CASSLGPRSTEEQYF.

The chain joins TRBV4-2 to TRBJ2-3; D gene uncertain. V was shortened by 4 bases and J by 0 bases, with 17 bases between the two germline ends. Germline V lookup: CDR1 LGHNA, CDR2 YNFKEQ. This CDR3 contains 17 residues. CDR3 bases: TGTGCCAGCAGCCCAAAAGGTCGGCGGCCTAGCACAGATACGCAGTATTTT. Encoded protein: CASSPKGRRPSTDTQYF.

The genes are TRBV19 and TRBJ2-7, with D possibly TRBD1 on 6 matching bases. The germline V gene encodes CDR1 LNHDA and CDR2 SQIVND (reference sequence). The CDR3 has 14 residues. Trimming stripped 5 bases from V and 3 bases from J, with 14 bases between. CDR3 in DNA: TGTGCCAGTAGTCCCCAGGGGCCCGGCTACGAGCAGTACTTC. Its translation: CASSPQGPGYEQYF.

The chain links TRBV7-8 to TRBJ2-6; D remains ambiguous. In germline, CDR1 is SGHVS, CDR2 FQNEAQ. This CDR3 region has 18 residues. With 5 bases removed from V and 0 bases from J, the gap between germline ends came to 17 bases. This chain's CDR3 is CASSPEGLASSGANVLTF. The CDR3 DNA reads TGTGCCAGCAGCCCTGAAGGATTGGCGAGCTCTGGGGCCAACGTCCTGACTTTC.

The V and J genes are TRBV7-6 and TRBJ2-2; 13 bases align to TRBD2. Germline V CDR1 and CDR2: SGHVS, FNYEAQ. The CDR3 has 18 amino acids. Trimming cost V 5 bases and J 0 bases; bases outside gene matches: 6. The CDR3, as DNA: TGTGCCAGCAGCCCGCGACTAGCGGGGGGACCGAACACCGGGGAGCTGTTTTTT. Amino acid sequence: CASSPRLAGGPNTGELFF.

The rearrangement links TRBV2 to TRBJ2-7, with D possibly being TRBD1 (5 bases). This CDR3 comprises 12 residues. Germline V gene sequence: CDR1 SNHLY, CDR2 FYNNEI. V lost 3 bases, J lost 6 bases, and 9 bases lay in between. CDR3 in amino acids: CASSEGRGEQYF. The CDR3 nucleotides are TGTGCCAGCAGTGAGGGGCGTGGCGAGCAGTACTTC.

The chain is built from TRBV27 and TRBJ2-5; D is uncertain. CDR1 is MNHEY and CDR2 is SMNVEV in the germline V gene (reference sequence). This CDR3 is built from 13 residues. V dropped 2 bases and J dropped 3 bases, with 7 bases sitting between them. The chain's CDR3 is CASSLSGKETQYF. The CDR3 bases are TGTGCCAGCAGTTTAAGTGGTAAAGAGACCCAGTACTTC.

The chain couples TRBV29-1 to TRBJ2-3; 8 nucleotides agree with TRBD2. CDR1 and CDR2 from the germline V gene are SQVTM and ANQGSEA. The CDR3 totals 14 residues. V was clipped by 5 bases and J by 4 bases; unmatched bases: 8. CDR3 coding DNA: TGCAGCGTTCCCGGGGGGGGCAGGTCAGATACGCAGTATTTT. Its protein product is CSVPGGGRSDTQYF.

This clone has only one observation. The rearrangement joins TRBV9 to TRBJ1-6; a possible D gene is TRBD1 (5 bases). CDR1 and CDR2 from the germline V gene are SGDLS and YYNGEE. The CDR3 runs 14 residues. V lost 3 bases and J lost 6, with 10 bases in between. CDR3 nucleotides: TGTGCCAGCAGCGCCCGGGACCCTAATTCACCCCTCCACTTT. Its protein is CASSARDPNSPLHF. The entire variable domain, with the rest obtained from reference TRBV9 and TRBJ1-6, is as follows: DSGVTQTPKHLITATGQRVTLRCSPRSGDLSVYWYQQSLDQGLQFLIQYYNGEERAKGNILERFSAQQFPDLHSELNLSSLELGDSALYFCASSARDPNSPLHFGNGTRLTVT.